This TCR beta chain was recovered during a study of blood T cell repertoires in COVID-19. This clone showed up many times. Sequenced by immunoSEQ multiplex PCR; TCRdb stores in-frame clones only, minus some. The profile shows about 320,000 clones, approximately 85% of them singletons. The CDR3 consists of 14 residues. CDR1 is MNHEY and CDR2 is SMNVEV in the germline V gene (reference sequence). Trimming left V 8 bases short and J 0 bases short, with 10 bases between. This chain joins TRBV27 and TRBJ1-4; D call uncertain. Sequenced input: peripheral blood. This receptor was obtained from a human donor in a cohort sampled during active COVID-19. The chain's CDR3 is CASAELATNEKLFF. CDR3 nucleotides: TGTGCCAGCGCCGAGTTGGCAACTAATGAAAAACTGTTTTTT.